This passage covers 6 T cell receptor beta chains from one sample sequenced in a study of T cell repertoires in cytomegalovirus infection. TCRdb fed the reads into MiXCR, producing one record per CDR3 protein. The sample holds a few hundred thousand distinct CDR3 sequences, around 35% seen once. Their antigens are not known. The sequencing used cultured PBMCs, collected from culture after CMV antigen stimulation. Source of these receptors: a human donor in good health (CMV status not recorded). Some clones in this sample may be carry-over from other donors' samples.

The table lists this clonotype with a few counts. The chain employs TRBV6-2 or TRBV6-3 and TRBJ2-5; the match to TRBD2 covers 9 bases. This CDR3 is 14 amino acids long. Germline CDR1 is MNHEY and CDR2 is SVGEGT. With V trimmed by 4 bases and J by 5 bases, 5 bases remained unmatched. The CDR3 region has the DNA TGTGCCAGCAGTTTCAGCGGGGGGTGGGAGACCCAGTACTTC. Protein sequence: CASSFSGGWETQYF.

Here the CDR3 reads CASSFRVQGQPQHF. CDR3 in DNA: TGTGCCAGCAGCTTCAGGGTGCAAGGTCAGCCCCAGCATTTT. The genes are TRBV7-2 and TRBJ1-5, with D tentatively TRBD1 (5 bases). V was clipped by 3 bases and J by 6 bases, with 12 bases between them. CDR1 is SGHTA and CDR2 is FQGNSA in the germline V gene. This CDR3 comprises 14 residues. The complete variable domain, with remaining parts taken from reference TRBV7-2 and TRBJ1-5, reads GAGVSQSPSNKVTEKGKDVELRCDPISGHTALYWYRQSLGQGLEFLIYFQGNSAPDKSGLPSDRFSAERTGGSVSTLTIQRTQQEDSAVYLCASSFRVQGQPQHFGDGTRLSIL.

The chain carries TRBV25-1 and TRBJ2-5, with TRBD2 matching 11 bases. The CDR3 has 18 amino acids. V was clipped by 5 bases and J by 4 bases; unmatched bases: 15. Per the germline V gene, CDR1 is MGHDK and CDR2 is SYGVNS. The CDR3 here is CASSYRSSGTSGLETQYF. Here the CDR3 DNA reads TGTGCCAGCAGTTATCGAAGCTCCGGGACTAGCGGCTTAGAGACCCAGTACTTC. The entire variable domain, with the rest obtained from reference TRBV25-1 and TRBJ2-5, is as follows: EADIYQTPRYLVIGTGKKITLECSQTMGHDKMYWYQQDPGMELHLIHYSYGVNSTEKGDLSSESTVSRIRTEHFPLTLESARPSHTSQYLCASSYRSSGTSGLETQYFGPGTRLLVL.

The chain joins TRBV6-6 to TRBJ2-7, with 7 nucleotides matching TRBD1. The CDR3 is 16 amino acids. V lost 6 bases to trimming and J lost 2 bases; unmatched junction nucleotides: 13. From germline, CDR1 is MNHNY and CDR2 SVGAGI (reference sequence). The DNA for the CDR3 is TGTGCCAGCAGAGCTACAGGGGCGATTTATACCTACGAGCAGTACTTC. This gives the protein CASRATGAIYTYEQYF.

The CDR3 sequence is CASSQDRAGPLHF. The CDR3 DNA sequence: TGCGCCAGCAGCCAAGATCGGGCGGGGCCCCTCCACTTT. The genes are TRBV4-3 and TRBJ1-6; D ambiguous. From germline, CDR1 is LGHNA and CDR2 YSLEER. Trimming pared 0 bases from V and 13 bases from J, leaving 10 bases between. This CDR3 contains 13 residues.

The chain's CDR3 is CASGGQGARETQYF. CDR3 in DNA: TGTGCCAGCGGTGGCCAGGGGGCCAGAGAGACCCAGTACTTC. The chain couples TRBV6-8 to TRBJ2-5, with 8 bases fitting TRBD1. This CDR3 spans 14 amino acids. Germline assignment: CDR1 MNHGY and CDR2 SAAAGT. The V gene end was trimmed by 8 bases and the J gene end by 4 bases; junction bases not matched to a gene: 9.